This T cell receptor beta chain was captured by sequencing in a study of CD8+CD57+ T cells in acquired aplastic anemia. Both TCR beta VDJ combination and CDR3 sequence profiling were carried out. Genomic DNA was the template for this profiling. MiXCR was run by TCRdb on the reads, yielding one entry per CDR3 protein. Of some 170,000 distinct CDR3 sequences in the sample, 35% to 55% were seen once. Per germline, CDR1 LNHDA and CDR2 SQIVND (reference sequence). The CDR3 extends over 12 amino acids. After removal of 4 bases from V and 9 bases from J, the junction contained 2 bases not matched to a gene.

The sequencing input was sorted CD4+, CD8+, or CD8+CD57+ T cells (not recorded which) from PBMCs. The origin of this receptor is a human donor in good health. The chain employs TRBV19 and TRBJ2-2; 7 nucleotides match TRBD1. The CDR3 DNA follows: TGTGCCAGTAGTACACAGGGGAGGGAGCTGTTTTTT. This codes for CASSTQGRELFF.